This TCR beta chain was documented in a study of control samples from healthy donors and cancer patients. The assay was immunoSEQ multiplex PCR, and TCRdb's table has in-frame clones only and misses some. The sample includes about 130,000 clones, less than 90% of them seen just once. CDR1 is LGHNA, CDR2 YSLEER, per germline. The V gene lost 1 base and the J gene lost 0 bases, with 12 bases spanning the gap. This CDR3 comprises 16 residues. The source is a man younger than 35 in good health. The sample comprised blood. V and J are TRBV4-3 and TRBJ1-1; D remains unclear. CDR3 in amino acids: CASSQGINTMNTEAFF. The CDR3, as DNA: TGCGCCAGCAGCCAAGGGATAAACACGATGAACACTGAAGCTTTCTTT.